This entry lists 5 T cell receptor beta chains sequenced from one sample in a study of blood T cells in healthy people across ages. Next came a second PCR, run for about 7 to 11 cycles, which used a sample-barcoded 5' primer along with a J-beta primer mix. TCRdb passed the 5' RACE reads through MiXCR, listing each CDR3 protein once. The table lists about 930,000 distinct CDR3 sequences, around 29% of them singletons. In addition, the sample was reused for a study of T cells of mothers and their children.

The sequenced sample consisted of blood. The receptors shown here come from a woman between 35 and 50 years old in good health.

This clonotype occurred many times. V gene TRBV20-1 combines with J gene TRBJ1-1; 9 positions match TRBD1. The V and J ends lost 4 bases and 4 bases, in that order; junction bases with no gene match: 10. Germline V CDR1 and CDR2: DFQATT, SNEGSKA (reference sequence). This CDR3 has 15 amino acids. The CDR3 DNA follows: TGCAGTGCTACACAGGGGGCGACGGTTACCACTGAAGCTTTCTTT. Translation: CSATQGATVTTEAFF.

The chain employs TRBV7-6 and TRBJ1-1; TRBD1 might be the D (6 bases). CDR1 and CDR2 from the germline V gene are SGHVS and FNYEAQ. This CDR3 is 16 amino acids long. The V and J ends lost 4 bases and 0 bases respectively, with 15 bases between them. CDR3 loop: CASSYTGHPMNTEAFF. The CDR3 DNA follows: TGTGCCAGCAGCTATACGGGACACCCCATGAACACTGAAGCTTTCTTT. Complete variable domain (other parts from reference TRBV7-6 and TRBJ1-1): GAGVSQSPRYKVTKRGQDVALRCDPISGHVSLYWYRQALGQGPEFLTYFNYEAQQDKSGLPNDRFSAERPEGSISTLTIQRTEQRDSAMYRCASSYTGHPMNTEAFFGQGTRLTVV.

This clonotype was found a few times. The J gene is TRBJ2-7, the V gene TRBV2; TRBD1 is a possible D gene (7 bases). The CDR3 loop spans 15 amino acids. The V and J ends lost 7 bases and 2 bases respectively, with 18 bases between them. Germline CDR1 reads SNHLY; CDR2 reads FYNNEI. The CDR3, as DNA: TGTGCCAGCAACGGAAACAGGGGACTGACCTACGAGCAGTACTTC. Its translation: CASNGNRGLTYEQYF.

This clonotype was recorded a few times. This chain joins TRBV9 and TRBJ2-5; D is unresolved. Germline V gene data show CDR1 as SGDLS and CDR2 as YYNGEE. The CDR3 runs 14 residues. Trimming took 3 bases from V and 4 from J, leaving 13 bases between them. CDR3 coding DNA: TGTGCCAGCAGCGCCGACGGCCCGTCAGAGACCCAGTACTTC. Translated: CASSADGPSETQYF. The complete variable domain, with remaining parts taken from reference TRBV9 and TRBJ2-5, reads DSGVTQTPKHLITATGQRVTLRCSPRSGDLSVYWYQQSLDQGLQFLIQYYNGEERAKGNILERFSAQQFPDLHSELNLSSLELGDSALYFCASSADGPSETQYFGPGTRLLVL.

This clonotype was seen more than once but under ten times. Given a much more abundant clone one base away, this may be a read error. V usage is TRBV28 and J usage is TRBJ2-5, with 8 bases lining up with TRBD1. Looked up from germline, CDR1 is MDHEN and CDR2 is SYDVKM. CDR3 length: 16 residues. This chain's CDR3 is CARSSLAGGGFETQYF. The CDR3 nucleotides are TGTGCCCGCAGTTCCTTGGCAGGGGGCGGTTTTGAGACCCAGTACTTC.